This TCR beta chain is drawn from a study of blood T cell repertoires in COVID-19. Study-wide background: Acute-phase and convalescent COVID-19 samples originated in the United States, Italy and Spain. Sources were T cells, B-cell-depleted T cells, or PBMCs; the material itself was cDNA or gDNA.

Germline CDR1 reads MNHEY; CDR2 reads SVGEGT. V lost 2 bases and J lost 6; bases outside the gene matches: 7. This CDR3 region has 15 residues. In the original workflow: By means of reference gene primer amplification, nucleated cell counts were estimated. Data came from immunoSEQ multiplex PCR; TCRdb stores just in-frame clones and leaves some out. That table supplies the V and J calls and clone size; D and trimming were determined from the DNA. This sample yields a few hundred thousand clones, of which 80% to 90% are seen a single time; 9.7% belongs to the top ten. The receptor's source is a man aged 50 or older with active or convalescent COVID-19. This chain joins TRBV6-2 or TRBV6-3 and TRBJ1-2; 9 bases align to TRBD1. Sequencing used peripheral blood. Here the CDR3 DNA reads TGTGCCAGCAGTTACGGACAGGGGTGGACAGATGGCTACACCTTC. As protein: CASSYGQGWTDGYTF.